These 17 T cell receptor beta chains were sequenced from one sample in a study of T cells in localized non-small cell lung cancer. Here immunoSEQ multiplex PCR was the method, and the copy in TCRdb shows in-frame clones only, minus some. The sample lists some 25,000 clones; approximately 90% were seen once. The sample here was peripheral blood, taken before any cancer treatment. The receptors originated from a female donor older than 55 with stage II squamous cell lung carcinoma.

The V call is TRBV4-1, the J call TRBJ1-2; 7 bases align to TRBD1. V lost 4 bases to trimming and J lost 7 bases; unmatched junction nucleotides: 9. The CDR3 is made up of 14 amino acids. Germline CDR1 and CDR2: MGHRA and YSYEKL. CDR3 coding DNA: TGCGCCAGCAGCCTTACAGGGGAACAGGGTGGCTACACCTTC. Encoded protein: CASSLTGEQGGYTF.

The V gene is TRBV5-4, the J gene TRBJ2-3; 9 bases are shared with TRBD1. CDR1 and CDR2 (germline): SGHNT, YYREEE (reference sequence). V gave up 7 bases and J gave up 3 bases; unmatched junction bases: 6. This CDR3 has 14 amino acids. CDR3 sequence: CASRRTGETDTQYF. The CDR3 nucleotides are TGTGCCAGCCGAAGGACAGGGGAGACAGATACGCAGTATTTT.

The chain recombines TRBV2 with TRBJ1-3, with D possibly matching TRBD1 (6 bases). Trimming removed 3 bases from V and 4 bases from J, with 19 bases in between. From germline, CDR1 is SNHLY and CDR2 FYNNEI. This CDR3 comprises 17 residues. CDR3 in DNA: TGTGCCAGCAGTGAGCGGTTCACAGGGAAATTCGGAAACACCATATATTTT. Protein: CASSERFTGKFGNTIYF.

The gene calls are TRBV5-1 and TRBJ1-2; D ambiguous. Per germline, CDR1 SGHRS and CDR2 YFSETQ. V was clipped by 1 base and J by 8 bases, with 15 bases between them. This CDR3 is built from 14 residues. CDR3 coding DNA: TGCGCCAGCAGCTTGTCTGCAGGAAAAGGCGGCTACACCTTC. Translated, it gives CASSLSAGKGGYTF.

This chain joins TRBV5-1 and TRBJ1-2; TRBD1 might be the D (6 bases). Germline lookup yields CDR1 SGHRS and CDR2 YFSETQ. The CDR3 extends over 15 amino acids. Trimming took 0 bases from V and 5 from J, leaving 14 bases between them. CDR3 in DNA: TGCGCCAGCAGCTTGGCACCAGGGGCAGAATATGGCTACACCTTC. Protein product: CASSLAPGAEYGYTF.

The gene calls are TRBV4-2 and TRBJ1-2; weak D call: TRBD1 (5 bases). CDR3 length: 15 residues. Germline CDR1 LGHNA, CDR2 YNFKEQ. V lost 0 bases and J lost 4, with 12 bases in between. The CDR3 loop reads CASSQEGGEIYGYTF. Written as DNA, the CDR3 is TGTGCCAGCAGCCAAGAAGGAGGGGAGATCTATGGCTACACCTTC.

This clone has just one count. The V gene is TRBV5-6, the J gene TRBJ2-7; TRBD1 aligns across 9 bases. The CDR3 contains 14 residues. Germline-derived CDR1 and CDR2 are SGHDT and YYEEEE. Losses at the gene ends were 3 bases for V and 4 bases for J; bases not matched to a gene: 5. This chain's CDR3 is CASSSSGTGYEQYF. Here the CDR3 DNA reads TGTGCCAGCAGCTCCTCCGGGACAGGGTACGAGCAGTACTTC.

CDR3 loop: CASSILMRGKGFYGYTF. CDR3 sequence (DNA): TGTGCCAGTAGTATATTGATGCGGGGCAAGGGGTTCTATGGCTACACCTTC. The J gene is TRBJ1-2, the V gene TRBV19; D perhaps matches TRBD1 (5 bases). Germline CDR1 and CDR2: LNHDA and SQIVND (reference sequence). The CDR3 is 17 residues long. The V gene lost 2 bases and the J gene lost 4 bases, with 20 bases spanning the gap.

The V call is TRBV5-4, the J call TRBJ2-1; 7 nucleotides align to TRBD1. Germline loops: CDR1 SGHNT, CDR2 YYREEE (reference sequence). Trimming removed 0 bases from V and 8 bases from J; junction bases left unmatched: 5. This CDR3 is built from 14 residues. The CDR3 nucleotides are TGTGCCAGCAGCTTGGAAACAGGGGTGGATGAGCAGTTCTTC. Translating it yields CASSLETGVDEQFF.

The chain joins TRBV7-9 to TRBJ2-3; D call uncertain. Germline CDR1 is SEHNR and CDR2 is FQNEAQ (reference sequence). Trimming cost V 2 bases and J 4 bases, with 7 bases left between them. CDR3 length: 13 amino acids. CDR3 bases: TGTGCCAGCAGCTTATCGAAGTCAGATACGCAGTATTTT. Its protein product is CASSLSKSDTQYF.

The chain joins TRBV6-6 to TRBJ2-3; the match to TRBD2 covers 8 bases. Losses at the gene ends were 6 bases for V and 3 bases for J; bases not matched to a gene: 8. This CDR3 is 15 amino acids long. Germline CDR1 reads MNHNY; CDR2 reads SVGAGI (reference sequence). CDR3 coding DNA: TGTGCCAGCAGCCGTATTAGCGGGGTAACAGATACGCAGTATTTT. It specifies CASSRISGVTDTQYF.

The chain carries TRBV2 and TRBJ2-1, with a tentative D call TRBD1 (6 bases). The ends were cut back, 5 bases at V and 10 bases at J, with 12 bases in the middle. The CDR3 runs 12 residues. Germline values: CDR1 SNHLY, CDR2 FYNNEI. The CDR3 DNA reads TGTGCCAGCAGTAGTTGGGGGCAAGAGCAGTTCTTC. Translated, it gives CASSSWGQEQFF.

Of note for this clone: Other DNA sequences within the sample encode an identical CDR3. CDR3 in amino acids: CASSPDRGGNQPQHF. In nucleotides, the CDR3 is TGTGCCAGCTCACCCGACAGGGGGGGGAATCAGCCCCAGCATTTT. The V and J genes are TRBV18 and TRBJ1-5; 9 bases agree with TRBD1. J was trimmed by 4 bases and V by 3 bases; bases with no gene match: 4. The CDR3 consists of 15 residues. Per the germline V gene, CDR1 is KGHSH and CDR2 is LQKENI.

This clone was seen more than once but under ten times. The chain joins TRBV7-3 to TRBJ2-1; perhaps TRBD1 as D (6 bases). The V end lost 5 bases, the J end lost 5 bases, and 16 bases lay between the germline ends. Germline loops: CDR1 SGHTA, CDR2 FQGTGA. The CDR3 length is 15 residues. The CDR3 DNA sequence: TGTGCCAGCAGCCCGCACAGGGTAGGGGACAATGAGCAGTTCTTC. It specifies CASSPHRVGDNEQFF.

The genes are TRBV7-2 and TRBJ1-2; 11 bases match TRBD1. Germline values: CDR1 SGHTA, CDR2 FQGNSA. The CDR3 is 15 residues long. V shed 5 bases and J 6 bases; nucleotides not matched to a gene: 8. CDR3 amino acids: CASSRTGGAADGYTF. The CDR3 DNA follows: TGTGCCAGCAGCCGGACAGGGGGCGCGGCGGATGGCTACACCTTC.

This clone has a handful of counts. The chain is built from TRBV5-6 and TRBJ2-3; D possibly corresponds to TRBD1 (6 bases). Germline V gene lookup returns CDR1 SGHDT and CDR2 YYEEEE. CDR3 size: 16 residues. V was clipped by 4 bases and J by 0 bases, with 15 bases between them. CDR3 residues: CASSRRTERSTDTQYF. The CDR3 DNA follows: TGTGCCAGCAGCCGCAGGACAGAGAGGAGCACAGATACGCAGTATTTT. The whole variable domain, remainder taken from reference TRBV5-6 and TRBJ2-3, is DAGVTQSPTHLIKTRGQQVTLRCSPKSGHDTVSWYQQALGQGPQFIFQYYEEEERQRGNFPDRFSGHQFPNYSSELNVNALLLGDSALYLCASSRRTERSTDTQYFGPGTRLTVL.

J is TRBJ2-1 and V is TRBV2, with TRBD2 matching 8 bases. Germline CDR1 and CDR2: SNHLY and FYNNEI. This CDR3 has 11 residues. Trimming took 6 bases from V and 13 from J; bases not matched to a gene: 5. The CDR3 spells CASRALAVQFF. The CDR3 DNA follows: TGTGCCAGCAGAGCACTAGCGGTCCAGTTCTTC.